A single sample gave rise to the 21 T cell receptor beta chains below, sequenced in a study of blood T cell repertoires in COVID-19. Produced via immunoSEQ multiplex PCR; TCRdb's table is partial and in-frame only. Of more than 95,000 clones in the sample, about nine tenths were seen once. The sequencing input was peripheral blood. Receptors originate from a man in his forties or fifties with acute or convalescent COVID-19.

This sequence joins TRBV3-1 (or the pseudogene TRBV3-2) and TRBJ2-1; D remains ambiguous. Trimming shortened V by 1 base and J by 10 bases, and 5 bases separated the two germline ends. This CDR3 contains 11 residues. CDR1 is LGHDT, CDR2 YNNKEL, per germline (reference sequence). The CDR3 bases are TGTGCCAGCAGCCAAGCCAGGGAGCAGTTCTTC. Its protein is CASSQAREQFF.

The rearrangement uses TRBV3-1 (or the pseudogene TRBV3-2) and TRBJ2-1; 7 bases agree with TRBD2. The CDR3 contains 18 residues. Germline CDR1 reads LGHDT; CDR2 reads YNNKEL (reference sequence). The V segment lost 0 bases and the J segment 4 bases; nucleotides outside the gene matches: 12. Written as DNA, the CDR3 is TGTGCCAGCAGCCAAGATCTAAGGGGAGGGTACAGATACAATGAGCAGTTCTTC. Encoded protein: CASSQDLRGGYRYNEQFF.

The chain combines TRBV5-4 with TRBJ1-4; weak D call: TRBD1 (5 bases). The CDR3 length is 15 residues. Trimming shortened V by 0 bases and J by 7 bases, and 13 bases separated the two germline ends. CDR1 and CDR2 (germline): SGHNT, YYREEE (reference sequence). The CDR3 DNA reads TGTGCCAGCAGCTTGGGAGGGACTCCGGGTGAAAAACTGTTTTTT. Encoded protein: CASSLGGTPGEKLFF.

This clone was seen more than once but under ten times. This chain connects TRBV5-1 to TRBJ2-2, with 9 bases lining up with TRBD2. V lost 2 bases to trimming and J lost 4 bases; unmatched junction nucleotides: 6. In germline, CDR1 is SGHRS, CDR2 YFSETQ. The CDR3 runs 16 residues. Here the CDR3 DNA reads TGCGCCAGCAGCTTAGGAGTAGCGGGAGTCACCGGGGAGCTGTTTTTT. This codes for CASSLGVAGVTGELFF.

This clone has just one count. J is TRBJ2-7 and V is TRBV30, with 7 bases matching TRBD1. This CDR3 is 16 amino acids long. CDR1 and CDR2 (germline): GTSNPN, SVGIG (reference sequence). Trimming cost V 0 bases and J 0 bases; bases outside gene matches: 8. The CDR3 nucleotides are TGTGCCTGGAGTGTACGGGAAGGGGGCCCCTCCTACGAGCAGTACTTC. Translated: CAWSVREGGPSYEQYF. The whole variable domain, remainder taken from reference TRBV30 and TRBJ2-7, is SQTIHQWPATLVQPVGSPLSLECTVEGTSNPNLYWYRQAAGRGLQLLFYSVGIGQISSEVPQNLSASRPQDRQFILSSKKLLLSDSGFYLCAWSVREGGPSYEQYFGPGTRLTVT.

The chain joins TRBV2 to TRBJ2-1; D gene uncertain. The length of the CDR3 is 11 residues. V lost 4 bases, J lost 7 bases, and 5 bases lay in between. Germline lookup yields CDR1 SNHLY and CDR2 FYNNEI. DNA for the CDR3: TGTGCCAGCAGTGTCCGGAATGAGCAGTTCTTC. It translates to CASSVRNEQFF.

The chain joins TRBV30 to TRBJ2-7; possibly TRBD1 for D (5 bases). Germline lookup yields CDR1 GTSNPN and CDR2 SVGIG (reference sequence). The length of the CDR3 is 13 residues. The V and J ends lost 5 bases and 1 base respectively, with 12 bases between them. In DNA, the CDR3 is TGTGCCTGGGGGGCAGGATTATCCTACGAGCAGTACTTC. Its translation is CAWGAGLSYEQYF.

The V gene is TRBV5-1, the J gene TRBJ1-2; 9 bases agree with TRBD1. Germline CDR1 is SGHRS and CDR2 is YFSETQ. V lost 4 bases to trimming and J lost 4 bases; unmatched junction nucleotides: 5. The CDR3 is made up of 14 amino acids. DNA for the CDR3: TGCGCCAGCAGCCGGGACAGGGCCCTCTATGGCTACACCTTC. This encodes CASSRDRALYGYTF.

This clone has just a few counts. The chain recombines TRBV12-3 or TRBV12-4 with TRBJ1-1; a possible D gene is TRBD1 (6 bases). There are 13 residues in the CDR3. Trimming stripped 2 bases from V and 3 bases from J, with 7 bases between. The CDR3 here is CASSLKGDTEAFF. CDR3 DNA sequence: TGTGCCAGCAGTTTAAAGGGGGACACTGAAGCTTTCTTT.

The chain links TRBV5-1 to TRBJ2-3; 9 bases align to TRBD2. The V and J ends lost 2 bases and 3 bases, in that order; junction bases with no gene match: 1. Germline CDR1 is SGHRS and CDR2 is YFSETQ. There are 14 residues in the CDR3. The CDR3 DNA sequence: TGCGCCAGCAGCTTTACTAGCGGGACAGATACGCAGTATTTT. Amino acid sequence: CASSFTSGTDTQYF.

V is TRBV5-1 and J is TRBJ2-2; D remains ambiguous. V lost 0 bases to trimming and J lost 3 bases, with 6 bases between them. The CDR3 extends over 14 amino acids. Germline CDR1 is SGHRS and CDR2 is YFSETQ. CDR3 nucleotide sequence: TGCGCCAGCAGCTTGGAACGGTACACCGGGGAGCTGTTTTTT. As protein: CASSLERYTGELFF.

This chain connects TRBV19 to TRBJ2-1; D unclear. V dropped 7 bases and J dropped 4 bases, with 14 bases sitting between them. The CDR3 is 14 amino acids. CDR1 LNHDA and CDR2 SQIVND come from the germline V gene (reference sequence). CDR3 coding DNA: TGTGCCAGTACTCCGGAACCCGGGTACAATGAGCAGTTCTTC. Translation: CASTPEPGYNEQFF. The variable domain in full, completed from reference TRBV19 and TRBJ2-1, reads DGGITQSPKYLFRKEGQNVTLSCEQNLNHDAMYWYRQDPGQGLRLIYYSQIVNDFQKGDIAEGYSVSREKKESFPLTVTSAQKNPTAFYLCASTPEPGYNEQFFGPGTRLTVL.

The chain carries TRBV2 and TRBJ2-5; tentative D call: TRBD1 (5 bases). This CDR3 has 13 amino acids. CDR1 is SNHLY, CDR2 FYNNEI, per germline. Trimming removed 5 bases at V and 1 base at J, with 8 bases between. CDR3 region: CASSSGFQETQYF. The CDR3 nucleotides are TGTGCCAGCAGTTCAGGGTTCCAAGAGACCCAGTACTTC.

V gene TRBV18 combines with J gene TRBJ1-1, with TRBD1 matching over 7 bases. V trimming: 6 bases; J trimming: 10 bases; junction bases outside the gene matches: 8. The CDR3 sequence is 12 residues long. In germline, CDR1 is KGHSH, CDR2 LQKENI. CDR3 sequence (DNA): TGTGCCAGCTCCCCCACAGGGGATGTAGCTTTCTTT. It translates to CASSPTGDVAFF.

The chain employs TRBV11-2 and TRBJ2-2; D gene ambiguous. The ends were cut back, 7 bases at V and 4 bases at J, with 19 bases in the middle. Germline CDR1 reads SGHAT; CDR2 reads FQNNGV. The CDR3 has 16 residues. CDR3 coding DNA: TGTGCCAGCACCTCCTTGCGTATACCGGTCACCGGGGAGCTGTTTTTT. This translates into CASTSLRIPVTGELFF.

V usage is TRBV5-4 and J usage is TRBJ2-3; D is unclear. V lost 3 bases to trimming and J lost 4 bases, with 9 bases between them. The germline V gene encodes CDR1 SGHNT and CDR2 YYREEE (reference sequence). The length of the CDR3 is 13 residues. The CDR3 loop reads CASSSSSSDTQYF. CDR3 in DNA: TGTGCCAGCAGCTCCTCCTCGTCAGATACGCAGTATTTT.

The chain couples TRBV4-1 to TRBJ1-1; TRBD1 agrees at 8 bases. Trimming at V came to 5 bases and at J to 1 base, leaving 9 bases not matched to a gene. Germline lookup yields CDR1 MGHRA and CDR2 YSYEKL. The CDR3 is 16 amino acids. CDR3 sequence: CASSFPEGTGNTEAFF. For the CDR3, the DNA is TGCGCCAGCAGCTTCCCCGAGGGGACAGGGAACACTGAAGCTTTCTTT.

V is TRBV28 and J is TRBJ1-5; D remains unclear. Germline lookup yields CDR1 MDHEN and CDR2 SYDVKM. V gave up 6 bases and J gave up 2 bases, with 2 bases separating them. The CDR3 is 11 residues long. The CDR3 bases are TGTGCCAGCAGCGGCAATCAGCCCCAGCATTTT. Encoded protein: CASSGNQPQHF.

This clone was seen only a few times. The V gene is TRBV20-1, the J gene TRBJ1-1; no firm D call. The CDR3 is 11 residues long. Germline lookup yields CDR1 DFQATT and CDR2 SNEGSKA (reference sequence). V was cut by 8 bases and J by 1 base, with 8 bases left in between. The CDR3 reads CSQQRNTEAFF. In DNA form, the CDR3 reads TGCAGTCAACAGAGGAACACTGAAGCTTTCTTT.

The V gene is TRBV28, the J gene TRBJ2-7; D unclear. The CDR3 spans 14 residues. Germline CDR1 reads MDHEN; CDR2 reads SYDVKM. Trimming removed 4 bases at V and 0 bases at J, with 10 bases between. CDR3: CASSSPGSSYEQYF. The CDR3 bases are TGTGCCAGCAGTTCCCCCGGTAGCTCCTACGAGCAGTACTTC. Complete variable domain (other parts from reference TRBV28 and TRBJ2-7): DVKVTQSSRYLVKRTGEKVFLECVQDMDHENMFWYRQDPGLGLRLIYFSYDVKMKEKGDIPEGYSVSREKKERFSLILESASTNQTSMYLCASSSPGSSYEQYFGPGTRLTVT.

The chain is built from TRBV18 and TRBJ2-1; 11 bases agree with TRBD2. Germline trimming cut 3 bases from V and 6 bases from J; bases unmatched to any gene: 1. There are 14 residues in the CDR3. Germline loops: CDR1 KGHSH, CDR2 LQKENI. Here the CDR3 reads CASSPGLAANEQFF. CDR3 sequence (DNA): TGTGCCAGCTCACCGGGACTAGCGGCCAATGAGCAGTTCTTC. Looking up the rest from reference TRBV18 and TRBJ2-1 gives the full variable domain: NAGVMQNPRHLVRRRGQEARLRCSPMKGHSHVYWYRQLPEEGLKFMVYLQKENIIDESGMPKERFSAEFPKEGPSILRIQQVVRGDSAAYFCASSPGLAANEQFFGPGTRLTVL.